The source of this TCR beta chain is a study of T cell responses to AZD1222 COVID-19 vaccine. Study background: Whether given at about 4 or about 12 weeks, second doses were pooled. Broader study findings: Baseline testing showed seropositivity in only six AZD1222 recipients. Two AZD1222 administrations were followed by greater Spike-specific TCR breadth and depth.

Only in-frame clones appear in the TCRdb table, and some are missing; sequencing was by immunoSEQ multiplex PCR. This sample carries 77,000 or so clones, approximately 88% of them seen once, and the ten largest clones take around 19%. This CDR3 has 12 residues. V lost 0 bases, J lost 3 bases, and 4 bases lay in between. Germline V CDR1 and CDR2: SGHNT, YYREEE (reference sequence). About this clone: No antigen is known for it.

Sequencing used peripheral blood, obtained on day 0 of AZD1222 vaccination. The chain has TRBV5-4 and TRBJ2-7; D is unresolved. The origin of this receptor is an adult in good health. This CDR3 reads CASSLGGYEQYF. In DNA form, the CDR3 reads TGTGCCAGCAGCTTGGGGGGCTACGAGCAGTACTTC.